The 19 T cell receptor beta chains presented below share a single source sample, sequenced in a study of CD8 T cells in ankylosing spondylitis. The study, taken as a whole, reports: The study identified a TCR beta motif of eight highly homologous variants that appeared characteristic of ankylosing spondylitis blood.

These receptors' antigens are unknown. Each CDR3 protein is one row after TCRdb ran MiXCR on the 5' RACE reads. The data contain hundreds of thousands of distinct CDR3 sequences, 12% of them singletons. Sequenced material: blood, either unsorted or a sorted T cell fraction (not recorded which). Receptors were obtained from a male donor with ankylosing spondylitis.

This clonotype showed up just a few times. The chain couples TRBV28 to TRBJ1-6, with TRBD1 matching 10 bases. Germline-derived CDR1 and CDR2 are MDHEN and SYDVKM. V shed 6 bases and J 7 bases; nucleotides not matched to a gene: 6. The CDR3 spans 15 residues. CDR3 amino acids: CASSPRTGGNSPLHF. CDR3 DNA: TGTGCCAGCAGCCCCAGGACAGGGGGGAATTCACCCCTCCACTTT.

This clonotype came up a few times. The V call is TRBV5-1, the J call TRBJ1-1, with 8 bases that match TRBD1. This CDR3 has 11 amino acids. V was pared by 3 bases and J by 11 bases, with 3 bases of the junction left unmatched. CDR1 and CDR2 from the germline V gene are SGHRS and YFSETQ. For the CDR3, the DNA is TGCGCCAGCAGCTCGAACAGGGGGGCTTTCTTT. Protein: CASSSNRGAFF.

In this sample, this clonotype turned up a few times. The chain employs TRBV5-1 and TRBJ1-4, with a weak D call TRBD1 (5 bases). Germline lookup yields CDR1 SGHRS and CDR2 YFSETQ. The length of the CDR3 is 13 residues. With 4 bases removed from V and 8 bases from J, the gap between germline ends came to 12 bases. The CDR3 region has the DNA TGCGCCAGCAGCGGGACCCCGGGGGAAAAACTGTTTTTT. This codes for CASSGTPGEKLFF.

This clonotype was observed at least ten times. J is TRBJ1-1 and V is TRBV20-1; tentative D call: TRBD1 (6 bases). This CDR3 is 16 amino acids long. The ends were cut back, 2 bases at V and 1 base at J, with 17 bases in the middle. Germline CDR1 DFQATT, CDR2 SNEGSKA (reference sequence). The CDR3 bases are TGCAGTGCTAGATATTCTCCCGGACAGTGGAACACTGAAGCTTTCTTT. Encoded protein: CSARYSPGQWNTEAFF.

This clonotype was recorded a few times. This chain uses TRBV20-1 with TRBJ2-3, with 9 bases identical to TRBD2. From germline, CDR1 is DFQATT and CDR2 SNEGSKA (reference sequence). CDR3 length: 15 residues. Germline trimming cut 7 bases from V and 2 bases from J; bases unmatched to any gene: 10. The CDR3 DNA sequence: TGCAGTGTAGCGGGAGCGCCAGAAAACACAGATACGCAGTATTTT. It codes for CSVAGAPENTDTQYF.

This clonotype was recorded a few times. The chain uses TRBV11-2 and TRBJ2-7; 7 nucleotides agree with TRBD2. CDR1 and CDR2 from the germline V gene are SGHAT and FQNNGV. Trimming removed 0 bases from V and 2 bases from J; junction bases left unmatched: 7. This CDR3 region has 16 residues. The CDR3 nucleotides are TGTGCCAGCAGCTTAGATCCTCGACTAGCAACCTACGAGCAGTACTTC. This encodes CASSLDPRLATYEQYF.

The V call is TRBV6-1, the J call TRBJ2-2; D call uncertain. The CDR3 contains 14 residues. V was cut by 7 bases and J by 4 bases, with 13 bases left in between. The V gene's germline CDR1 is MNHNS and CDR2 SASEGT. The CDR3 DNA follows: TGTGCCAGCACCCCGGCTCGGATCACCGGGGAGCTGTTTTTT. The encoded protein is CASTPARITGELFF.

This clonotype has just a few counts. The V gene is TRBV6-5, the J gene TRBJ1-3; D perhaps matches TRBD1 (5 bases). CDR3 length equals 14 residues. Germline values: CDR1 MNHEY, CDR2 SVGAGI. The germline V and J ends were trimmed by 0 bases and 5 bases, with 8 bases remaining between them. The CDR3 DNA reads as TGTGCCAGCAGTTACTCGGGACTGAGAAACACCATATATTTT. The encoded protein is CASSYSGLRNTIYF.

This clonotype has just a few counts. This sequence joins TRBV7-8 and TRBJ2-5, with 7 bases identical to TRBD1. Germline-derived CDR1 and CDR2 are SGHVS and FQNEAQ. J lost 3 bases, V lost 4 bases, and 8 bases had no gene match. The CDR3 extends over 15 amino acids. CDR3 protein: CASSSSIDREETQYF. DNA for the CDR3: TGTGCCAGCAGCTCCTCCATTGACAGGGAAGAGACCCAGTACTTC.

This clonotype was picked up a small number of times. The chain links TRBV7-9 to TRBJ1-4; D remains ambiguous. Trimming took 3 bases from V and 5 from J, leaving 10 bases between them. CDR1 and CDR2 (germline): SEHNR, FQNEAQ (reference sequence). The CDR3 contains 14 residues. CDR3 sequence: CASSLRLHNEKLFF. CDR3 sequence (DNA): TGTGCCAGCAGCTTGCGGCTGCACAATGAAAAACTGTTTTTT.

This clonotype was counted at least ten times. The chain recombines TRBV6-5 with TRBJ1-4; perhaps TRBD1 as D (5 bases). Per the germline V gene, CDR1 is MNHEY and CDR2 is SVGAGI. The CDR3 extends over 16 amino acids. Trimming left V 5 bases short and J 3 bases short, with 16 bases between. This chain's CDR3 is CASSPPSRGANEKLFF. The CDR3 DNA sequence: TGTGCCAGCAGTCCTCCGAGTCGGGGCGCTAATGAAAAACTGTTTTTT.

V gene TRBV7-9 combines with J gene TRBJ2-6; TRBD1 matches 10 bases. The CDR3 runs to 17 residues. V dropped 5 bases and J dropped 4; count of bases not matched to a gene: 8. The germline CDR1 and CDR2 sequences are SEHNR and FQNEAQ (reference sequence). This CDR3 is CASSHRQGAIGANVLTF. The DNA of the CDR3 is TGTGCCAGCAGCCACCGACAGGGGGCGATCGGGGCCAACGTCCTGACTTTC.

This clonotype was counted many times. The CDR3 protein is CSVEARDNEQFF. Here the CDR3 DNA reads TGCAGCGTTGAAGCTCGGGACAATGAGCAGTTCTTC. The chain combines TRBV29-1 with TRBJ2-1; D gene unclear. The CDR3 sequence is 12 residues long. Trimming removed 1 base at V and 5 bases at J, with 6 bases between. Germline V gene data show CDR1 as SQVTM and CDR2 as ANQGSEA.

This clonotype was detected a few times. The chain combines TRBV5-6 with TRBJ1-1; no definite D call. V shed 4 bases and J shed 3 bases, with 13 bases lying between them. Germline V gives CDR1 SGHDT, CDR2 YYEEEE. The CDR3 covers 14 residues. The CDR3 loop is CASSGELADTEAFF. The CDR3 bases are TGTGCCAGCAGCGGGGAATTGGCGGACACTGAAGCTTTCTTT. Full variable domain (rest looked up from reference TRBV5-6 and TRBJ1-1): DAGVTQSPTHLIKTRGQQVTLRCSPKSGHDTVSWYQQALGQGPQFIFQYYEEEERQRGNFPDRFSGHQFPNYSSELNVNALLLGDSALYLCASSGELADTEAFFGQGTRLTVV.

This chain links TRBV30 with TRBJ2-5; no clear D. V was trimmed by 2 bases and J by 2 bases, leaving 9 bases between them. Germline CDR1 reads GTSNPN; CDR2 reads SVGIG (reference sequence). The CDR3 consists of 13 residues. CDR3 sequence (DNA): TGTGCCTGGAGTTTAGGCTGGCAAGAGACCCAGTACTTC. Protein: CAWSLGWQETQYF.

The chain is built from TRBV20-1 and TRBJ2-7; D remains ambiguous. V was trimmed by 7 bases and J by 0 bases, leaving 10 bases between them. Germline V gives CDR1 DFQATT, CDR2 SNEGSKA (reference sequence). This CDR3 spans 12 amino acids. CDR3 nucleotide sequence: TGCAGTGGCAGGCCGAGCTCCTACGAGCAGTACTTC. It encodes CSGRPSSYEQYF.

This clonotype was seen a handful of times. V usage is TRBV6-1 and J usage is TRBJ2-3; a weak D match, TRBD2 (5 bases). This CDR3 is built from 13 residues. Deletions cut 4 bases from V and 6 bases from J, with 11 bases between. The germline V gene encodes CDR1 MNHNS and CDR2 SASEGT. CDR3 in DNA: TGTGCCAGCAGTGTAACTAGAGCGGATACGCAGTATTTT. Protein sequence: CASSVTRADTQYF.

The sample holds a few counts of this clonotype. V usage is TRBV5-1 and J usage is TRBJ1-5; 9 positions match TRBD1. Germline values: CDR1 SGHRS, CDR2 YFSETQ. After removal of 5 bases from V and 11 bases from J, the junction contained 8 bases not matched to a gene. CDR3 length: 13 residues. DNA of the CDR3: TGCGCCAGCAGGCCGGGACAGGGCAAGTCCCAGCATTTT. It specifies CASRPGQGKSQHF.

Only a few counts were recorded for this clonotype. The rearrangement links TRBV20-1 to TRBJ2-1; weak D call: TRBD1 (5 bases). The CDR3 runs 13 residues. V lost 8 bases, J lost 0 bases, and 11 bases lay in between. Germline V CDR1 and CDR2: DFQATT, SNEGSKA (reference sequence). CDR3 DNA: TGCAGTTCGACAGAGAGCTCCTACAATGAGCAGTTCTTC. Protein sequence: CSSTESSYNEQFF.